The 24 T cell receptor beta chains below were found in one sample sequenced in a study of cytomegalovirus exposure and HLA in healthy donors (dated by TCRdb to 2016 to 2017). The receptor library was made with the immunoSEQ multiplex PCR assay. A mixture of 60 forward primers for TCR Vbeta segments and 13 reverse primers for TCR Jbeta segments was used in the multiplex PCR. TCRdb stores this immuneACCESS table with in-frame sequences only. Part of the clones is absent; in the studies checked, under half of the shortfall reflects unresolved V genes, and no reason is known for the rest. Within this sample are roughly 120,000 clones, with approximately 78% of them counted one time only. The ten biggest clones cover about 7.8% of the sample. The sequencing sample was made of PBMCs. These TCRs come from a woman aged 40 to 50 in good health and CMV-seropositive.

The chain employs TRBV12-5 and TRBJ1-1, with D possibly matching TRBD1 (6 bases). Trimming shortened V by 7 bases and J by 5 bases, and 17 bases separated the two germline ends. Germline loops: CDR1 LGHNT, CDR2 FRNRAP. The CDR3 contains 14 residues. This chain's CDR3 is CASAIPTGRTEAFF. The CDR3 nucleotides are TGTGCTAGTGCTATTCCCACAGGGCGGACTGAAGCTTTCTTT.

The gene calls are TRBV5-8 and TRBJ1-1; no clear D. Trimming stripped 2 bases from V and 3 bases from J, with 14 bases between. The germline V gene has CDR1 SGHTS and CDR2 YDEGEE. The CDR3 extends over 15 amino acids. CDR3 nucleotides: TGTGCCAGCAGCTTTGGGAGTGGATGGGACACTGAAGCTTTCTTT. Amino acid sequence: CASSFGSGWDTEAFF.

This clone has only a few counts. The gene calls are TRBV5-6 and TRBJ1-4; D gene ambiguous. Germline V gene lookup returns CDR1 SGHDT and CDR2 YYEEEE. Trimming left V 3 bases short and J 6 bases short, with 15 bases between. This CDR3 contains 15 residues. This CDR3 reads CASSSDWKRDEKLFF. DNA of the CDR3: TGTGCCAGCAGCTCGGACTGGAAACGGGATGAAAAACTGTTTTTT.

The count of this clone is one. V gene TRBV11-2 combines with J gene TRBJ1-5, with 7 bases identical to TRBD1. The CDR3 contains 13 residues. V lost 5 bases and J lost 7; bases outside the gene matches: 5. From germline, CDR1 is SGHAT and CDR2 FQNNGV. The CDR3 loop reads CASSPGQSQPQHF. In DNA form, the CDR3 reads TGTGCCAGCAGCCCGGGACAGTCCCAGCCCCAGCATTTT.

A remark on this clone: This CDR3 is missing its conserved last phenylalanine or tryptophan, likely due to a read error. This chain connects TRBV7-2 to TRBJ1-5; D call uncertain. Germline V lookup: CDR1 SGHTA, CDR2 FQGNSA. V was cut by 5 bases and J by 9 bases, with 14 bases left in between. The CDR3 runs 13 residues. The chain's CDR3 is CASSQEAKMPQHL. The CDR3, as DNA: TGTGCCAGCAGCCAGGAAGCCAAGATGCCCCAGCATCTT.

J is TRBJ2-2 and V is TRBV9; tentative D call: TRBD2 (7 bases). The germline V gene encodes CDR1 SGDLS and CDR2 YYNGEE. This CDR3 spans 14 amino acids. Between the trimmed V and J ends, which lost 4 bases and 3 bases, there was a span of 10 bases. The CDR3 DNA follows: TGTGCCAGCAGCCCCGGGGGGCACACCGGGGAGCTGTTTTTT. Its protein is CASSPGGHTGELFF.

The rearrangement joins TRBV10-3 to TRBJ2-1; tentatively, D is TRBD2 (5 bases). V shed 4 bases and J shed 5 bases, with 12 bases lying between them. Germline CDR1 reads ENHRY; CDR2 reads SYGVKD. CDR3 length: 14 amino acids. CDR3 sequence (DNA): TGTGCCATCAGTGGACCTAGGCGGGACAATGAGCAGTTCTTC. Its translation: CAISGPRRDNEQFF.

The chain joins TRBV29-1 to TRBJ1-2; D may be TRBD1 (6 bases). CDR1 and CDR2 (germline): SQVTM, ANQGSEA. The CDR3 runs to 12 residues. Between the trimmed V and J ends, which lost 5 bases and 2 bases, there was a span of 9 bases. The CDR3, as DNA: TGCAGCGTTACAGGGTCGAACTATGGCTACACCTTC. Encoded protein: CSVTGSNYGYTF.

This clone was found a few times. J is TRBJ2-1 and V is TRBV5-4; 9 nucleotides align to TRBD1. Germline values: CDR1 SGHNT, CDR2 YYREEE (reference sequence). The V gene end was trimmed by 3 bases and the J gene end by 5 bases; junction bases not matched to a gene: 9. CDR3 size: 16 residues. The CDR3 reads CASSSPLDRGDNEQFF. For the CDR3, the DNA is TGTGCCAGCAGCTCACCCCTGGACAGGGGAGACAATGAGCAGTTCTTC.

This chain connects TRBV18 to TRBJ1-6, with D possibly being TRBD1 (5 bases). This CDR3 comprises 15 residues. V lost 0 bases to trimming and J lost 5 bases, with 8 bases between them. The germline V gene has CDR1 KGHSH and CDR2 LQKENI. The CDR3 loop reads CASSPPGQHNSPLHF. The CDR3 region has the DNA TGTGCCAGCTCACCACCGGGGCAGCATAATTCACCCCTCCACTTT.

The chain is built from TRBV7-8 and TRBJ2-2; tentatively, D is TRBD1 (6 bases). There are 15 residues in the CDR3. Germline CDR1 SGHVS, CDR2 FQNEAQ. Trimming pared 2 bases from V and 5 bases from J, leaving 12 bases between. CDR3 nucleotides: TGTGCCAGCAGCTTAACTGGGGGCAGAACCGGGGAGCTGTTTTTT. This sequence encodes CASSLTGGRTGELFF.

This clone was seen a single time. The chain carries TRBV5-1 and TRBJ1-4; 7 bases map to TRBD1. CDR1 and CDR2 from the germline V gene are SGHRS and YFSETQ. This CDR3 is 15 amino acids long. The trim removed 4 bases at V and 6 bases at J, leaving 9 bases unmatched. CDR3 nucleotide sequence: TGCGCCAGCAGCCCCGACGGCAGGGGGGATGAAAAACTGTTTTTT. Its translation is CASSPDGRGDEKLFF. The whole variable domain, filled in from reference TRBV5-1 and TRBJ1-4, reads KAGVTQTPRYLIKTRGQQVTLSCSPISGHRSVSWYQQTPGQGLQFLFEYFSETQRNKGNFPGRFSGRQFSNSRSEMNVSTLELGDSALYLCASSPDGRGDEKLFFGSGTQLSVL.

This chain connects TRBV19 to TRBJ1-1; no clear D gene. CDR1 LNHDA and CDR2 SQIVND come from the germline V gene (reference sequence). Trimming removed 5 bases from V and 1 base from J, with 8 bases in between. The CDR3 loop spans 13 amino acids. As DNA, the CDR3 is TGTGCCAGTAGTTGGGCAGCGAACACTGAAGCTTTCTTT. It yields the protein CASSWAANTEAFF.

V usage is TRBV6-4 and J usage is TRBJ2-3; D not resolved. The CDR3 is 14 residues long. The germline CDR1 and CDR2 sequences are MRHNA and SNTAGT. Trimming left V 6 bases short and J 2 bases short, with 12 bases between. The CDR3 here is CASRRRHSTDTQYF. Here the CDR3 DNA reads TGTGCCAGCAGGAGGCGTCACTCCACAGATACGCAGTATTTT.

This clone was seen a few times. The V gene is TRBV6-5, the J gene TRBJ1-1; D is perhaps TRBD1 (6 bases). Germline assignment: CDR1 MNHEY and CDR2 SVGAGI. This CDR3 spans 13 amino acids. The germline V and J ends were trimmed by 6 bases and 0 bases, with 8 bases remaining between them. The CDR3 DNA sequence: TGTGCCAGCAGGGACAGTGTGAACACTGAAGCTTTCTTT. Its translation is CASRDSVNTEAFF.

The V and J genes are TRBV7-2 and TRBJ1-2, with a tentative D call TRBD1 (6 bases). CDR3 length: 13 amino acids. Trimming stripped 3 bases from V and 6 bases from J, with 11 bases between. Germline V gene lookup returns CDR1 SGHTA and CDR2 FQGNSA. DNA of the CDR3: TGTGCCAGCAGCTTTAATCAGGGGAATGGCTACACCTTC. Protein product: CASSFNQGNGYTF.

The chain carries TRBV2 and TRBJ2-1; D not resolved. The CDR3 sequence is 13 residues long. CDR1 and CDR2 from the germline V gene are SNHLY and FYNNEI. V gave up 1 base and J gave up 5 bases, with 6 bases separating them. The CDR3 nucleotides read TGTGCCAGCAGTGAAGGACACGACAATGAGCAGTTCTTC. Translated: CASSEGHDNEQFF.

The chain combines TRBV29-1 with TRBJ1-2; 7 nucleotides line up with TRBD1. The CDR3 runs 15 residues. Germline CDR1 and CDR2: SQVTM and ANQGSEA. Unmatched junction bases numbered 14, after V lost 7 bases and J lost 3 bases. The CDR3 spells CSASNDRVRYYGYTF. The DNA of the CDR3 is TGCAGCGCTTCGAACGACAGGGTTAGATACTATGGCTACACCTTC.

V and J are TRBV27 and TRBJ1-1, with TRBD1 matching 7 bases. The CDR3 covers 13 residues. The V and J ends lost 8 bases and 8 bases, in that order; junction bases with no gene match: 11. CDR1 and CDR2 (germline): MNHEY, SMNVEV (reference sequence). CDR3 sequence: CASAHRQGEEAFF. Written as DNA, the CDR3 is TGTGCCAGCGCCCATCGACAGGGTGAGGAAGCTTTCTTT.

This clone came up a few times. CDR3 nucleotides: TGTGCCATCAGCGGGTCCCTCGATGAGCAGTTCTTC. Its translation: CAISGSLDEQFF. The chain is built from TRBV10-3 and TRBJ2-1; no clear D. CDR3 length: 12 residues. V gave up 6 bases and J gave up 8 bases, with 11 bases separating them. The germline gives CDR1 ENHRY, CDR2 SYGVKD.

This CDR3 is CASSWQDLETQYF. In DNA, the CDR3 is TGTGCCAGCAGTTGGCAGGATCTAGAGACCCAGTACTTC. The V gene is TRBV2, the J gene TRBJ2-5; D ambiguous. The CDR3 is 13 amino acids. Germline V gene data show CDR1 as SNHLY and CDR2 as FYNNEI. The V end lost 5 bases, the J end lost 4 bases, and 11 bases lay between the germline ends. The full variable domain, rest sourced from reference TRBV2 and TRBJ2-5, is EPEVTQTPSHQVTQMGQEVILRCVPISNHLYFYWYRQILGQKVEFLVSFYNNEISEKSEIFDDQFSVERPDGSNFTLKIRSTKLEDSAMYFCASSWQDLETQYFGPGTRLLVL.

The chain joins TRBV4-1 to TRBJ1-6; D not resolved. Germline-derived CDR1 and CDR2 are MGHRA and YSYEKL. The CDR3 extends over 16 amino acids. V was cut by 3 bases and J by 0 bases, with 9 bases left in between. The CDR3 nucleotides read TGCGCCAGCAGCCACACCCCGAGCTCCTATAATTCACCCCTCCACTTT. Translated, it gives CASSHTPSSYNSPLHF.

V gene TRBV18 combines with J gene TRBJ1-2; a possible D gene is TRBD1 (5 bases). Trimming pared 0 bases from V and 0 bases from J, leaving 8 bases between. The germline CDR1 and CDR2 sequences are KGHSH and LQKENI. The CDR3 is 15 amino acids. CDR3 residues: CASSPPTESNYGYTF. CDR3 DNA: TGTGCCAGCTCACCACCGACAGAATCTAACTATGGCTACACCTTC.

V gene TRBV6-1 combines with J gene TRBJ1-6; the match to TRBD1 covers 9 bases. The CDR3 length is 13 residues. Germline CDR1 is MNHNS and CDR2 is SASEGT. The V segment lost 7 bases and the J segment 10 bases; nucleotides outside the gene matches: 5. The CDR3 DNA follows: TGTGCCAGCATCGAGACAGGGGGATCACCCCTCCACTTT. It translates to CASIETGGSPLHF.